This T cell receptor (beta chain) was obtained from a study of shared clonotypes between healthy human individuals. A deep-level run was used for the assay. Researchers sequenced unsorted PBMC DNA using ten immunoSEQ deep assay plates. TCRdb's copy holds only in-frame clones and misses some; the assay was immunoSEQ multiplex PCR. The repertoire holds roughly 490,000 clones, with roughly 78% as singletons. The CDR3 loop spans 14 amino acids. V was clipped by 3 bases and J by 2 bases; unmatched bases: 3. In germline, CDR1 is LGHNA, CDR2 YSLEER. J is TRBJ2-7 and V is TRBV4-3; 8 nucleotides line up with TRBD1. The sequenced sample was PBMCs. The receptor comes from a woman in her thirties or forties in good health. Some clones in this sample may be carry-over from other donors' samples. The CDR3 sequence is CASSHDRGTYEQYF. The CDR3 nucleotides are TGCGCCAGCAGCCATGACAGGGGAACCTACGAGCAGTACTTC.